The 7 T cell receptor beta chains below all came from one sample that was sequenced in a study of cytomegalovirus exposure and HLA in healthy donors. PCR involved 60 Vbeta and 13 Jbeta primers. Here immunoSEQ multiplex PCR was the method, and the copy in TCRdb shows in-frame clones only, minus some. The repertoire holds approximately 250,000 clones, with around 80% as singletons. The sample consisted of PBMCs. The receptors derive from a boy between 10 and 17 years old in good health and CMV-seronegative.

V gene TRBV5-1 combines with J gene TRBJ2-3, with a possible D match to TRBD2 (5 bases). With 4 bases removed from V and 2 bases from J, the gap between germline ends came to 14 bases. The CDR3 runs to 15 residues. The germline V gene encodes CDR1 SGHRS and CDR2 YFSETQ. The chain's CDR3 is CASSVDMDFTDTQYF. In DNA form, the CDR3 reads TGCGCCAGCAGCGTAGATATGGACTTCACAGATACGCAGTATTTT. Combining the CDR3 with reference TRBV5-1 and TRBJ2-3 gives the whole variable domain KAGVTQTPRYLIKTRGQQVTLSCSPISGHRSVSWYQQTPGQGLQFLFEYFSETQRNKGNFPGRFSGRQFSNSRSEMNVSTLELGDSALYLCASSVDMDFTDTQYFGPGTRLTVL.

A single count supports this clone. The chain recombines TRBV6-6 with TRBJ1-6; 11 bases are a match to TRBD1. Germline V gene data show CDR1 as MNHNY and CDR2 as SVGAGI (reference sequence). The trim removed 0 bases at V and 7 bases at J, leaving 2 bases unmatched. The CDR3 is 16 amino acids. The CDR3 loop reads CASSYSGDRGNSPLHF. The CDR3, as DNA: TGTGCCAGCAGTTACTCCGGGGACAGGGGGAATTCACCCCTCCACTTT.

In DNA form, the CDR3 reads TGCAGTGCTTGGGACTGGGGAGAGCAGTTCTTC. This translates into CSAWDWGEQFF. The V gene is TRBV20-1, the J gene TRBJ2-1, with D possibly being TRBD2 (6 bases). V was trimmed by 5 bases and J by 10 bases, leaving 12 bases between them. The germline V gene has CDR1 DFQATT and CDR2 SNEGSKA (reference sequence). This CDR3 contains 11 residues.

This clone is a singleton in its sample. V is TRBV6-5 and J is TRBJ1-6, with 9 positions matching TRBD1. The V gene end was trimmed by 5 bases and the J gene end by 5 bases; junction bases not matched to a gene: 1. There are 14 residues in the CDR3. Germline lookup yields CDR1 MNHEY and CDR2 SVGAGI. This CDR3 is CASSRTGDNSPLHF. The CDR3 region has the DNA TGTGCCAGCAGTCGGACAGGGGATAATTCACCCCTCCACTTT.

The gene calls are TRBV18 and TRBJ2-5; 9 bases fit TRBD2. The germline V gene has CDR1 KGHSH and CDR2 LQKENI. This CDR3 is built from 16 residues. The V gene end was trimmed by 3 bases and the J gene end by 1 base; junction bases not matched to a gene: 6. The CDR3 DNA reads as TGTGCCAGCTCACCCCCCGGGACTAGCAGCCAAGAGACCCAGTACTTC. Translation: CASSPPGTSSQETQYF.

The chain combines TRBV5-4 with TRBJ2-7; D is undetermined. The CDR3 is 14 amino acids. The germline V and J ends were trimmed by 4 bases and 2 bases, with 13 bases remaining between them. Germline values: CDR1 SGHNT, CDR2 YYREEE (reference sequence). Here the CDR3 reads CASSTANGAYEQYF. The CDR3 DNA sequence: TGTGCCAGCAGCACGGCAAACGGAGCCTACGAGCAGTACTTC.

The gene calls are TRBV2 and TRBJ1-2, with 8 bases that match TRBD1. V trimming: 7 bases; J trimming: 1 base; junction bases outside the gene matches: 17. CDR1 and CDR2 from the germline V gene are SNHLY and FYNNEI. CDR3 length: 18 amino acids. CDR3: CASTRGLVRGGHNYGYTF. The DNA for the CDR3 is TGTGCCAGCACCAGGGGGCTCGTACGGGGAGGACATAACTATGGCTACACCTTC.